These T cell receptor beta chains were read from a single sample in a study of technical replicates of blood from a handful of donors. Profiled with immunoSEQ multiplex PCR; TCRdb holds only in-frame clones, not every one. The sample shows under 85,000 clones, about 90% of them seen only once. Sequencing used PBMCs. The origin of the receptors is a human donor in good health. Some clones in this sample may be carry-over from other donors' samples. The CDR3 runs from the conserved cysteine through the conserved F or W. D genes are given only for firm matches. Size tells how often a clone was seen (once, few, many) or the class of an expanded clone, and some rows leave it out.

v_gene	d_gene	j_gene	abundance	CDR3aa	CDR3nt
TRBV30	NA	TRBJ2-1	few	CAWSRGASSLYNEQFF	TGTGCCTGGAGTCGTGGGGCCTCCTCCCTATACAATGAGCAGTTCTTC
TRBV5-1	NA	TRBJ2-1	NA	CASGERSEQFF	TGCGCCAGCGGGGAGCGTAGTGAGCAGTTCTTC
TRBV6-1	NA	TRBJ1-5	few	CASRTGAQGTQHF	TGTGCCAGCAGGACCGGGGCCCAGGGGACCCAGCATTTT
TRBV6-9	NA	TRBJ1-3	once	CASRPESRPSGNTIYF	TGTGCCAGCAGGCCCGAAAGCCGCCCCTCTGGAAACACCATATATTTT
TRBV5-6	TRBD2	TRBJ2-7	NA	CASSLVGLAAQEQYF	TGTGCCAGCAGCTTGGTTGGACTAGCGGCTCAGGAGCAGTACTTC
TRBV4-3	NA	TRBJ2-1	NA	CASSQFFWATNEQFF	TGCGCCAGCAGCCAATTCTTTTGGGCTACTAATGAGCAGTTCTTC
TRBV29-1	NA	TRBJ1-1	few	CSVALTVNTEAFF	TGCAGCGTTGCGCTGACAGTGAACACTGAAGCTTTCTTT
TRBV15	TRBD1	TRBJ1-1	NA	CATSRDGSGGRGGAFF	TGTGCCACCAGCAGAGATGGGTCAGGGGGACGTGGAGGCGCTTTCTTT
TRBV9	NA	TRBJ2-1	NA	CASSVGPAATHNEQFF	TGTGCCAGCAGCGTAGGTCCGGCCGCGACACACAATGAGCAGTTCTTC
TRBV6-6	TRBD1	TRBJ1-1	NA	CASSYSTGGENTEAFF	TGTGCCAGCAGTTACTCAACAGGGGGCGAGAACACTGAAGCTTTCTTT
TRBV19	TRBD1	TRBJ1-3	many	CASSGTGGNTIYF	TGTGCCAGTAGTGGGACAGGGGGAAACACCATATATTTT
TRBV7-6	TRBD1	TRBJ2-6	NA	CASSRQGSMGANVLTF	TGTGCCAGCAGCCGACAGGGTTCTATGGGGGCCAACGTCCTGACTTTC
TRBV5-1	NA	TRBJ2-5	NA	CASSLEGGIETQYF	TGCGCCAGCAGCTTGGAGGGGGGGATAGAGACCCAGTACTTC
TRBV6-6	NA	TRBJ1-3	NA	CASSREGNTIYF	TGTGCCAGCAGCCGGGAAGGAAACACCATATATTTT
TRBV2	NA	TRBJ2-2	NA	CASSEEASDTGELFF	TGTGCCAGCAGTGAGGAGGCATCGGACACCGGGGAGCTGTTTTTT
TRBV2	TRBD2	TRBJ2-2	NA	CASRTAGTSGSGELFF	TGTGCCAGCAGAACTGCAGGGACTAGCGGCTCCGGGGAGCTGTTTTTT
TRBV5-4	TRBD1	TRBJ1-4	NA	CASSLGQGAEKLFF	TGTGCCAGCAGCTTAGGACAGGGGGCGGAAAAACTGTTTTTT
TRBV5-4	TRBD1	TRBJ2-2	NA	CASSIGTESARVFF	TGTGCCAGCAGCATCGGGACAGAATCGGCGAGGGTGTTTTTT
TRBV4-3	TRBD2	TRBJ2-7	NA	CASSQDLAGSNEQYF	TGCGCCAGCAGCCAAGATCTAGCGGGCTCAAACGAGCAGTACTTC
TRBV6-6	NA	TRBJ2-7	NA	CASSNHIVGGEQYF	TGTGCCAGCAGCAATCACATCGTAGGAGGCGAGCAGTACTTC
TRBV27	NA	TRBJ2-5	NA	CASSQGGETQYF	TGTGCCAGCAGCCAGGGAGGAGAGACCCAGTACTTC
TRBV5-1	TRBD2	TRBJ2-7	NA	CASSLVLAPYEQYF	TGCGCCAGCAGCTTGGTACTAGCGCCCTACGAGCAGTACTTC
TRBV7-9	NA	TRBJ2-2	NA	CASSFGGAGELFF	TGTGCCAGCAGCTTTGGAGGGGCCGGGGAGCTGTTTTTT
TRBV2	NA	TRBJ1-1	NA	CASSGTLGGTTNTEAFF	TGTGCCAGCAGTGGGACCCTCGGGGGAACCACGAACACTGAAGCTTTCTTT
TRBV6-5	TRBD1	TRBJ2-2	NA	CASCEDRPNTGELFF	TGTGCCAGCTGCGAGGACAGGCCAAACACCGGGGAGCTGTTTTTT
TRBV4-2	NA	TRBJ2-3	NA	CASSQDPPGGGGATDTQYF	TGTGCCAGCAGCCAAGATCCCCCAGGGGGCGGGGGGGCAACAGATACGCAGTATTTT
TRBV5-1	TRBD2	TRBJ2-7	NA	CASRSSGSYEQYF	TGCGCCAGCAGGTCTAGCGGGAGTTACGAGCAGTACTTC
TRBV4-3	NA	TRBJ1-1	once	CASSQDLLGWDTEAFF	TGCGCCAGCAGCCAAGATCTCCTCGGGTGGGACACTGAAGCTTTCTTT
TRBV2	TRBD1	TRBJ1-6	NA	CASSQGGSPLHF	TGTGCCAGCAGCCAGGGGGGATCACCCCTCCACTTT
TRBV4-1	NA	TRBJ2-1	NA	CASSQEGASYNEQFF	TGCGCCAGCAGCCAAGAGGGAGCCAGCTACAATGAGCAGTTCTTC
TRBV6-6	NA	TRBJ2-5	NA	CASSPSGKTQYF	TGTGCCAGCAGTCCTTCGGGGAAGACCCAGTACTTC
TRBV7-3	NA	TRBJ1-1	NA	CASSPQGANTEAFF	TGTGCCAGCAGCCCACAGGGAGCGAACACTGAAGCTTTCTTT
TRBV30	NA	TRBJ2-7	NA	CAWSPLGPGEQYF	TGTGCCTGGAGCCCCCTTGGGCCGGGGGAGCAGTACTTC
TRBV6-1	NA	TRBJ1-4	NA	CASSDGLLANEKLFF	TGTGCCAGCAGTGACGGACTCTTAGCTAATGAAAAACTGTTTTTT
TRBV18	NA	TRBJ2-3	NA	CASSQGTDTQYF	TGTGCCAGCTCCCAGGGCACAGATACGCAGTATTTT
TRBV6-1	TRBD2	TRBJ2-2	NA	CASSALAGNTGELFF	TGTGCCAGCAGCGCACTAGCGGGAAACACCGGGGAGCTGTTTTTT
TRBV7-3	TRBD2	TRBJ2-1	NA	CASGGGPSHEQFF	TGTGCCAGCGGCGGGGGGCCGTCACATGAGCAGTTCTTC
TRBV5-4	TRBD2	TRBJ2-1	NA	CASSPGLAGNTHEQFF	TGTGCCAGCAGCCCTGGACTAGCGGGAAACACGCATGAGCAGTTCTTC
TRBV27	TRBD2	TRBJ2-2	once	CASRSSGTGNTGELFF	TGTGCCAGCAGGAGTAGCGGGACTGGAAACACCGGGGAGCTGTTTTTT
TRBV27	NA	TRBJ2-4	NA	CASSDARSLDDIQYF	TGTGCCAGCAGTGACGCAAGGAGTCTTGACGACATTCAGTACTTC
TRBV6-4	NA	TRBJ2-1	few	CASSSTGEVREQFF	TGTGCCAGCAGTAGCACAGGGGAGGTCAGGGAGCAGTTCTTC
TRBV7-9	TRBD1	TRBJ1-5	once	CASSTGQSNQPQHF	TGTGCCAGCAGCACGGGACAGAGCAATCAGCCCCAGCATTTT
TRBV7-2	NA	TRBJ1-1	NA	CASSLVAGLNTEAFF	TGTGCCAGCAGCTTAGTTGCAGGGTTGAACACTGAAGCTTTCTTT
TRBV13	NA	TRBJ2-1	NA	CASSRFRGYNEQFF	TGTGCCAGCAGCCGATTTAGGGGTTACAATGAGCAGTTCTTC
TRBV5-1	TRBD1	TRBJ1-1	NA	CASSRTGPSSSNTEAFF	TGCGCCAGCAGCAGGACAGGGCCCTCATCCTCGAACACTGAAGCTTTCTTT
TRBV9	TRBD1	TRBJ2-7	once	CASSVSGQGYEQYF	TGTGCCAGCAGCGTATCTGGACAGGGGTACGAGCAGTACTTC
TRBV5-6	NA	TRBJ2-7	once	CASSFRDSHRQREQYF	TGTGCCAGCAGCTTCCGGGACTCACACCGCCAGCGAGAGCAGTACTTC
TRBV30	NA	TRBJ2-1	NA	CAWSVASEQFF	TGTGCCTGGAGTGTGGCTTCCGAGCAGTTCTTC
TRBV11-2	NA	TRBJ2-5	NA	CASSLTAIETQYF	TGTGCCAGCAGCTTGACTGCTATAGAGACCCAGTACTTC
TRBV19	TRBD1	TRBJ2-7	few	CASSTYNRGSAYEQYF	TGTGCCAGTAGTACCTACAACAGGGGTTCAGCCTACGAGCAGTACTTC
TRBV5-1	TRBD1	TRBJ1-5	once	CASSHGTENQPQHF	TGCGCCAGCAGCCACGGGACAGAGAATCAGCCCCAGCATTTT
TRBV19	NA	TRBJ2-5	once	CASSTGQTQETQYF	TGTGCCAGTAGTACCGGACAGACCCAAGAGACCCAGTACTTC
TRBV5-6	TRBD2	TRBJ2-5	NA	CASSLVFPGTSAQETQYF	TGTGCCAGCAGTCTCGTATTTCCCGGGACTAGCGCACAAGAGACCCAGTACTTC